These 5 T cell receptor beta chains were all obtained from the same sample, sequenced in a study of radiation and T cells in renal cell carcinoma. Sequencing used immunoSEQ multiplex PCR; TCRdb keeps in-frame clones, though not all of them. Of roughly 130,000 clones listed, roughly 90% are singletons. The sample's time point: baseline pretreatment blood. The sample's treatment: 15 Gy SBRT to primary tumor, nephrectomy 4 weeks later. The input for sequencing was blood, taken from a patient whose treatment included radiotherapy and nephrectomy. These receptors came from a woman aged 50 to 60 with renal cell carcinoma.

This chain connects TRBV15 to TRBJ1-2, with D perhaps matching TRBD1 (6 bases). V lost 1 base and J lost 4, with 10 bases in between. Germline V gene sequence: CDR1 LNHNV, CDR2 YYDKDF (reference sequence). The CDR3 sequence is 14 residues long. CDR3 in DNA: TGTGCCACCAGCAGAGTATCAGGGGCCTATGGCTACACCTTC. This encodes CATSRVSGAYGYTF.

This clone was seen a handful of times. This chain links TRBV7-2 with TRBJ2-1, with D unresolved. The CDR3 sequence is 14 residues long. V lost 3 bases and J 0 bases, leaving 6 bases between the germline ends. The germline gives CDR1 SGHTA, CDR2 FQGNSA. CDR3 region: CASSFAVSYNEQFF. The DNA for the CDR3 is TGTGCCAGCAGCTTCGCCGTCTCCTACAATGAGCAGTTCTTC.

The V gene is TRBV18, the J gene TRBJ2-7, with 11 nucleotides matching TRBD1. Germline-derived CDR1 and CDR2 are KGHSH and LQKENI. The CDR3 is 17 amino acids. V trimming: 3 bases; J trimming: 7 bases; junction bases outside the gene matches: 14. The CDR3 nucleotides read TGTGCCAGCTCACCCCTCTCGGGACAGGGGGGACCTGGTGAGCAGTACTTC. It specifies CASSPLSGQGGPGEQYF.

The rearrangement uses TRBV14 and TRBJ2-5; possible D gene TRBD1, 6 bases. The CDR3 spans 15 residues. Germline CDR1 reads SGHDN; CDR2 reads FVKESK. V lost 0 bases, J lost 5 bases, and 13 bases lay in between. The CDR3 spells CASSQDLGTWETQYF. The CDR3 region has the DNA TGTGCCAGCAGCCAAGATCTGGGGACATGGGAGACCCAGTACTTC.

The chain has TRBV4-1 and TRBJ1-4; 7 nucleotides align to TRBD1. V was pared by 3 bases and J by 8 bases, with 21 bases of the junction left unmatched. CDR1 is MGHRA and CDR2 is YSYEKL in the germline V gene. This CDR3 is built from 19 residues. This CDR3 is CASSHLRQGLRASGEKLFF. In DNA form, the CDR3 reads TGCGCCAGCAGCCATCTTCGACAGGGACTGAGGGCCTCGGGGGAAAAACTGTTTTTT.